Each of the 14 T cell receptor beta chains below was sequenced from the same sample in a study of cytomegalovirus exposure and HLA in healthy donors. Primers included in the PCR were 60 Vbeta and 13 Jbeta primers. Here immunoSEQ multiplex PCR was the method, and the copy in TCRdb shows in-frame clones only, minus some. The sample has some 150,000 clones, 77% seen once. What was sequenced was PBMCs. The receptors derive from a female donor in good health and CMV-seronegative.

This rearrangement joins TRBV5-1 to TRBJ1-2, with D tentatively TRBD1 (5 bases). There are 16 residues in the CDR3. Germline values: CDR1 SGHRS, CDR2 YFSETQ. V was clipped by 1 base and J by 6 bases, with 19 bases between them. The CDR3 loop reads CASSLFVGGFTDGYTF. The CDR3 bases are TGCGCCAGCAGCTTGTTTGTGGGGGGGTTTACTGATGGCTACACCTTC.

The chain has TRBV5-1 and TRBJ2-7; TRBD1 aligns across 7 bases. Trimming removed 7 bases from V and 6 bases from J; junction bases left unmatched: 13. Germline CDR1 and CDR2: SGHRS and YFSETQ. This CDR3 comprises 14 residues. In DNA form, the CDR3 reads TGCGCCAGCCACCGGGACAGCACAGTACTCGAGCAGTACTTC. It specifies CASHRDSTVLEQYF.

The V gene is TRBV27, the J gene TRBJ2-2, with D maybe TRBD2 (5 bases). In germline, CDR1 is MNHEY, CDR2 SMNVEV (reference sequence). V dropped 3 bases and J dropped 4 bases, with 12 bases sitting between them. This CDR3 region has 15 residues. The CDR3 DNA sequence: TGTGCCAGCAGTTTCTCAGCGGCACTCACCGGGGAGCTGTTTTTT. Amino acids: CASSFSAALTGELFF.

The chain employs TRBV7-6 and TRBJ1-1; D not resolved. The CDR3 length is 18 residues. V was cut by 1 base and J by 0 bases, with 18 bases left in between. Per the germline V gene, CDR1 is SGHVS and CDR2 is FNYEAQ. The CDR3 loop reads CASSLGRNPQTMNTEAFF. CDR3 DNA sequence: TGTGCCAGCAGCTTAGGGAGGAATCCACAAACCATGAACACTGAAGCTTTCTTT.

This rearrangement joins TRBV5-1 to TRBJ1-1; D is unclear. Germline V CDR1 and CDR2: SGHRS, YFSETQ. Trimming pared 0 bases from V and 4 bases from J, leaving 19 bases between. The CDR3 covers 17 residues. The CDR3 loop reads CASSLGLFLGSATEAFF. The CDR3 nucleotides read TGCGCCAGCAGCTTGGGTTTATTCCTAGGATCAGCCACTGAAGCTTTCTTT.

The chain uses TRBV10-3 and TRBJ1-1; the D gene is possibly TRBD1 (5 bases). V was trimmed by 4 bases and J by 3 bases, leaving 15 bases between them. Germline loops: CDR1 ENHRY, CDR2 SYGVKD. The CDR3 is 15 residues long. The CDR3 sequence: CAISAAGRDHTEAFF. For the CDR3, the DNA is TGTGCCATCAGTGCCGCGGGGAGGGACCACACTGAAGCTTTCTTT.

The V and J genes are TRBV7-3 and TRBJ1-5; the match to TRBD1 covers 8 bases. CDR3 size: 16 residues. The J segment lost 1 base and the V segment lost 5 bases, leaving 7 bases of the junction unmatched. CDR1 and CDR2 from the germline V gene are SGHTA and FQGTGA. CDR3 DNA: TGTGCCAGCAGCCGAGCCCAGGGGGCAAGCAATCAGCCCCAGCATTTT. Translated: CASSRAQGASNQPQHF.

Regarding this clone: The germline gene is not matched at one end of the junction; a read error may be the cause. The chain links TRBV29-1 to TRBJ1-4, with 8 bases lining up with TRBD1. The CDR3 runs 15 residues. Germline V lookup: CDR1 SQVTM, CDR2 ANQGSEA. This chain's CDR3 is CSVGEGGQGYSSVNF. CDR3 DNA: TGCAGCGTTGGCGAGGGAGGACAGGGTTATAGCAGCGTAAATTTT.

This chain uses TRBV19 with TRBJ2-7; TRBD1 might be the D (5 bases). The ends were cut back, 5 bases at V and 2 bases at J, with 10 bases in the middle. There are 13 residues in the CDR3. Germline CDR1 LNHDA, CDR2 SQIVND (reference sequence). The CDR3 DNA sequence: TGTGCCAGTAGTTCGGACATCACCTACGAGCAGTACTTC. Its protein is CASSSDITYEQYF.

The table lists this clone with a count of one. The CDR3 spells CASSDGAGGELFF. As DNA, the CDR3 is TGTGCCAGCAGCGACGGCGCCGGGGGGGAGCTGTTTTTT. The V and J genes are TRBV7-9 and TRBJ2-2; D ambiguous. V dropped 5 bases and J dropped 8 bases, with 12 bases sitting between them. The CDR3 runs 13 residues. Germline loops: CDR1 SEHNR, CDR2 FQNEAQ (reference sequence).

CDR3 nucleotides: TGTGCCATCAGACAAAAGACCGGGGCAGATACGCAGTATTTT. Its translation: CAIRQKTGADTQYF. The chain couples TRBV10-3 to TRBJ2-3; D may be TRBD2 (5 bases). CDR1 and CDR2 from the germline V gene are ENHRY and SYGVKD. The CDR3 extends over 14 amino acids. V lost 6 bases and J 4 bases, leaving 14 bases between the germline ends.

CDR3: CASSYRGPRYGYTF. The CDR3 DNA reads as TGTGCCAGCAGTTACAGGGGACCTCGCTATGGCTACACCTTC. The chain recombines TRBV27 with TRBJ1-2; 7 positions match TRBD1. This CDR3 has 14 amino acids. Losses at the gene ends were 4 bases for V and 4 bases for J; bases not matched to a gene: 6. CDR1 and CDR2 from the germline V gene are MNHEY and SMNVEV (reference sequence).

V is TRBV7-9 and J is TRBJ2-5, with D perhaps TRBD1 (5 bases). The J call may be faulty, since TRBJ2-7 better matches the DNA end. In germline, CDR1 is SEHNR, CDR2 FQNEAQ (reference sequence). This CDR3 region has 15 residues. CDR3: CASSRDQGVSFEQYF. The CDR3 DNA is TGTGCCAGCAGCCGTGACCAGGGTGTGTCTTTCGAGCAGTACTTC.

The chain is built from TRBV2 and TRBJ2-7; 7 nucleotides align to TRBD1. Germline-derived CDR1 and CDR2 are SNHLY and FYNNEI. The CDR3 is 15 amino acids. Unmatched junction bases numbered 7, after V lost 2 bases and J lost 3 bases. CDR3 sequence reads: CASSEYRGKIYEQYF. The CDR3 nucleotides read TGTGCCAGCAGTGAATACAGGGGCAAAATCTACGAGCAGTACTTC.